The 2 T cell receptor beta chains below were found in one sample sequenced in a study of T-cell memory formation after mild COVID-19. TCRdb fed the 5' RACE reads into MiXCR, producing one record per CDR3 protein. Of about 82,000 distinct CDR3 sequences listed, approximately 13% are singletons. Sequenced sample: PBMCs or a T cell subset sorted from them (not recorded which). These TCRs come from an adult woman who had mild COVID-19 (a few samples of this study predate the infection). Cell type and time point are not known.

At least ten counts were recorded for this clonotype. The V call is TRBV7-9, the J call TRBJ2-4, with 7 bases aligning to TRBD2. The CDR3 totals 17 residues. Unmatched junction bases numbered 12, after V lost 4 bases and J lost 3 bases. Germline V gene data show CDR1 as SEHNR and CDR2 as FQNEAQ (reference sequence). CDR3 protein: CASSSLSGDVGKNIQYF. CDR3 nucleotide sequence: TGTGCCAGCAGCTCCCTCAGCGGGGACGTGGGCAAAAACATTCAGTACTTC.

Turning to this clonotype: The junction shows a germline mismatch at one end, possibly a read error. This chain uses TRBV7-8 with TRBJ2-2, with D possibly called TRBD1 or TRBD2 (5 bases each). CDR3 length: 14 residues. The germline gives CDR1 SGHVS, CDR2 FQNEAQ. The CDR3 DNA follows: TGTGCCAGCAGCCTCCGGACGAACACCGGGGACCTGTTTTTT. Translated: CASSLRTNTGDLFF.